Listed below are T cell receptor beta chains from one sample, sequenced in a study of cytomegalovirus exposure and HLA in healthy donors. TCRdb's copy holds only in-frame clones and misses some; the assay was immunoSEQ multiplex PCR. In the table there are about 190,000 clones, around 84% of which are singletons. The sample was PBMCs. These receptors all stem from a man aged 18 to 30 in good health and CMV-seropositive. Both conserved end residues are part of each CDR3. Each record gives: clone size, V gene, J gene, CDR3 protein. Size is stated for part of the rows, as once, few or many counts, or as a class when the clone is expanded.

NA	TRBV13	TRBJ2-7	CASSAAGGEQYF
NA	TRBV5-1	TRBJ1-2	CASSRAPNYGYTF
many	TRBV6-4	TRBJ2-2	CASQTSANTGELFF
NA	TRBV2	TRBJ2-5	CASSAQTGRIETQYF
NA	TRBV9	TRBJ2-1	CASSVVGQGTEQFF
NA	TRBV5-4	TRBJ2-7	CASSLGSSGRARDEQYF
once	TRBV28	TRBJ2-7	CASTWGGTGYEQYF
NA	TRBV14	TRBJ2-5	CASSQGRGSETQYF
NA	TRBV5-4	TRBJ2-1	CASRRDWSYNEQFF
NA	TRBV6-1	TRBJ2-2	CASSDRRTGELFF